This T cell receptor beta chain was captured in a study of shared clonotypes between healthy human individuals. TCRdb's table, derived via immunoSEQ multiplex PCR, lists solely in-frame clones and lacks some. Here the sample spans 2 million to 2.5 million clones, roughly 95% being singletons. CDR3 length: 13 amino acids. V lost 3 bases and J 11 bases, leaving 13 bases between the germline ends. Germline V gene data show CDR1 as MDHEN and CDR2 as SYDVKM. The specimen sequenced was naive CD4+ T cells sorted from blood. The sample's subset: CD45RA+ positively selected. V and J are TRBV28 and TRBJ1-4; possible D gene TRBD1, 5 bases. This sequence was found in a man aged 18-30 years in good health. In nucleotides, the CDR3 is TGTGCCAGCAGTTTGCCGGCCCGGGGGAAACTGTTTTTT. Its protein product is CASSLPARGKLFF.